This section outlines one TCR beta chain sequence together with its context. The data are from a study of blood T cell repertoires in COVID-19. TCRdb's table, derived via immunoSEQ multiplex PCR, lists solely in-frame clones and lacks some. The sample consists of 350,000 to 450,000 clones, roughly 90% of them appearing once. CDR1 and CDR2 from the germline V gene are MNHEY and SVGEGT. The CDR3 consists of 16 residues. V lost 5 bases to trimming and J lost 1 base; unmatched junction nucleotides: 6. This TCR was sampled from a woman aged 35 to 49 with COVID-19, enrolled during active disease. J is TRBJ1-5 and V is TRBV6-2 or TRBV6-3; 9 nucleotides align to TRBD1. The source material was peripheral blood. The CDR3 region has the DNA TGTGCCAGCAGTAACCGGGACAGGGTAAGCAATCAGCCCCAGCATTTT. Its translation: CASSNRDRVSNQPQHF.